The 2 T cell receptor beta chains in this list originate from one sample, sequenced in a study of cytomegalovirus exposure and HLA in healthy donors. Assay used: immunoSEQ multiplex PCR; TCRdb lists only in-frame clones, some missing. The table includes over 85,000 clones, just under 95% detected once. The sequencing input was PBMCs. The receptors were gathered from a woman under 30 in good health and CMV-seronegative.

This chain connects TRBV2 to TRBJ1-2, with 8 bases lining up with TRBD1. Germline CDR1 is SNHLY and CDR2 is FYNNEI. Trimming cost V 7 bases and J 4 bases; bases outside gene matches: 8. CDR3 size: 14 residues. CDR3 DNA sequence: TGTGCCAGCACCTTAGGGACAGGTCGCTATGGCTACACCTTC. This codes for CASTLGTGRYGYTF.

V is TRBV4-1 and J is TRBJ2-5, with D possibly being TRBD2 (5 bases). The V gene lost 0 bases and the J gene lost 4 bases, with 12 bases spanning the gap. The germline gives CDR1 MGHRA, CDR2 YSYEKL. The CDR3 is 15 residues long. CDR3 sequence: CASSQDRTEGETQYF. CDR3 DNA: TGCGCCAGCAGCCAAGATCGAACCGAGGGAGAGACCCAGTACTTC.